This T cell receptor (beta chain) was sequenced in a study of patients and donors after allogeneic stem cell transplantation (TCRdb year 2020). The method behind the library was RT-PCR. Sequencing used a NextSeq 550. In-frame beta chains were kept once TCRdb had trimmed the public reads at Q25 with fastp and called clones with MiXCR. Rows matching on CDR3 protein sequence are summarized as one entry with the most common DNA and genes. For this sample there are some 150,000 distinct CDR3 sequences; roughly two fifths appear just once. The ten largest account for less than 60% of the sample. The CDR3 contains 17 residues, cysteine and phenylalanine counted. The kept DNA is CDR3 alone, 51 bases in frame from the first base. Trimming removed 3 bases from V and 0 bases from J, leaving 14 bases between the germline ends. The germline V gene (reference sequence) yields SEHNR for CDR1 and FQNEAQ for CDR2. In its sample, this clonotype was seen a few times. Its antigen target is currently unknown. Base qualities are missing; no much larger clone stands one base away.

The specimen was blood, either unsorted or a sorted T cell fraction (not recorded which). This receptor was taken from a human donor who was either an allogeneic HSCT recipient or a stem cell or donor lymphocyte infusion donor (not recorded which). It is not recorded whose cells these are; they may come from a transplant donor. Recombination linked TRBV7-9 to TRBJ2-2, and perhaps TRBD2 as D gene, on 6 matching bases. The CDR3 region reads CASSFPRDSSNTGELFF. The nucleotide sequence reads as follows: TGTGCCAGCAGCTTCCCCCGGGACTCCTCGAACACCGGGGAGCTGTTTTTT.